These 19 T cell receptor beta chains originate from one sample sequenced in a study of T cell changes during pregnancy in multiple sclerosis. Sequencing was performed with immunoSEQ multiplex PCR; in TCRdb, only in-frame clones are kept and a portion is missing. The sample comprises more than 95,000 clones, approximately 93% of which are singletons, and roughly 0.99% rests with the top ten. Sequencing used peripheral blood, obtained after pregnancy. Every receptor here comes from a female donor with multiple sclerosis, enrolled in a pregnancy study.

The rearrangement uses TRBV4-1 and TRBJ1-5; the D is unclear. The CDR3 loop spans 15 amino acids. The germline V gene has CDR1 MGHRA and CDR2 YSYEKL. Deletions cut 1 base from V and 3 bases from J, with 10 bases between. The CDR3 spells CASSQGSGDNQPQHF. CDR3 coding DNA: TGCGCCAGCAGCCAAGGTAGCGGAGACAATCAGCCCCAGCATTTT.

This clone was recorded only once. V is TRBV29-1 and J is TRBJ2-2; TRBD2 matches 13 bases. The V segment lost 0 bases and the J segment 4 bases; nucleotides outside the gene matches: 8. The CDR3 length is 18 residues. Germline lookup yields CDR1 SQVTM and CDR2 ANQGSEA. The CDR3 coding sequence is TGCAGCGTTGAAGAGCAATCCGGACTAGCGGGAGTCACCGGGGAGCTGTTTTTT. Amino acids: CSVEEQSGLAGVTGELFF.

The CDR3 spells CAWYPGTRLDRELFF. The CDR3, as DNA: TGTGCCTGGTACCCCGGGACACGACTTGACCGGGAGCTGTTTTTT. The gene calls are TRBV30 and TRBJ2-2; D is perhaps TRBD1 (6 bases). This CDR3 region has 15 residues. Between the trimmed V and J ends, which lost 5 bases and 9 bases, there was a span of 22 bases. Germline V gene sequence: CDR1 GTSNPN, CDR2 SVGIG (reference sequence). The full variable domain, with the rest looked up from reference TRBV30 and TRBJ2-2, is SQTIHQWPATLVQPVGSPLSLECTVEGTSNPNLYWYRQAAGRGLQLLFYSVGIGQISSEVPQNLSASRPQDRQFILSSKKLLLSDSGFYLCAWYPGTRLDRELFFGEGSRLTVL.

This clone was seen once. The chain joins TRBV4-2 to TRBJ1-1; perhaps TRBD1 as D (6 bases). The CDR3 is made up of 16 amino acids. Germline lookup yields CDR1 LGHNA and CDR2 YNFKEQ. Deletions cut 0 bases from V and 1 base from J, with 12 bases between. The CDR3: CASSQDEGQANTEAFF. In DNA form, the CDR3 reads TGTGCCAGCAGCCAAGATGAGGGACAAGCGAACACTGAAGCTTTCTTT.

A single count supports this clone. The chain recombines TRBV19 with TRBJ2-7; 9 bases are a match to TRBD1. Germline values: CDR1 LNHDA, CDR2 SQIVND (reference sequence). Germline trimming cut 6 bases from V and 5 bases from J; bases unmatched to any gene: 5. The CDR3 sequence is 13 residues long. The CDR3 loop reads CASRTGGIDEQYF. The CDR3 nucleotides are TGTGCCAGTAGGACAGGGGGGATCGACGAGCAGTACTTC.

The CDR3 here is CASSQDPGLANTGELFF. The CDR3 coding sequence is TGCGCCAGCAGCCAAGATCCAGGACTAGCGAACACCGGGGAGCTGTTTTTT. This chain connects TRBV4-3 to TRBJ2-2, with 7 bases fitting TRBD2. Trimming removed 0 bases from V and 0 bases from J; junction bases left unmatched: 4. The CDR3 totals 17 residues. CDR1 is LGHNA and CDR2 is YSLEER in the germline V gene.

The chain couples TRBV30 to TRBJ2-5, with D hard to call. The CDR3 spans 15 residues. V was trimmed by 2 bases and J by 2 bases, leaving 15 bases between them. Germline V gene lookup returns CDR1 GTSNPN and CDR2 SVGIG (reference sequence). The CDR3 sequence: CAWSPAAVPQETQYF. CDR3 nucleotide sequence: TGTGCCTGGAGTCCGGCTGCGGTGCCGCAAGAGACCCAGTACTTC.

The chain uses TRBV29-1 and TRBJ1-1; 10 nucleotides agree with TRBD1. Losses at the gene ends were 7 bases for V and 5 bases for J; bases not matched to a gene: 4. There are 12 residues in the CDR3. Germline V gene data show CDR1 as SQVTM and CDR2 as ANQGSEA. The CDR3 protein is CSAPGQGTEAFF. Here the CDR3 DNA reads TGCAGCGCTCCGGGACAGGGGACTGAAGCTTTCTTT. Variable domain in full (rest from reference TRBV29-1 and TRBJ1-1): SAVISQKPSRDICQRGTSLTIQCQVDSQVTMMFWYRQQPGQSLTLIATANQGSEATYESGFVIDKFPISRPNLTFSTLTVSNMSPEDSSIYLCSAPGQGTEAFFGQGTRLTVV.

J is TRBJ2-7 and V is TRBV27, with D possibly being TRBD1 (7 bases). Germline CDR1 and CDR2: MNHEY and SMNVEV (reference sequence). This CDR3 has 16 residues. V was pared by 2 bases and J by 1 base, with 15 bases between. The CDR3 DNA is TGTGCCAGCAGTTTAAAAGGAGGGGGCCTTTCCTACGAGCAGTACTTC. It encodes CASSLKGGGLSYEQYF.

This chain uses TRBV28 with TRBJ2-6; D perhaps matches TRBD1 (6 bases). This CDR3 spans 14 amino acids. The ends were cut back, 5 bases at V and 4 bases at J, with 9 bases in the middle. Germline V gene data show CDR1 as MDHEN and CDR2 as SYDVKM. The CDR3 loop is CASSPQGGANVLTF. For the CDR3, the DNA is TGTGCCAGCAGTCCCCAGGGGGGGGCCAACGTCCTGACTTTC.

A remark on this clone: Distinct nucleotide sequences in the sample also encode this CDR3. The chain recombines TRBV27 with TRBJ2-5, with D hard to call. This CDR3 is 11 amino acids long. Germline values: CDR1 MNHEY, CDR2 SMNVEV (reference sequence). V lost 3 bases to trimming and J lost 4 bases, with 3 bases between them. CDR3 sequence reads: CASSFRETQYF. The CDR3 DNA is TGTGCCAGCAGTTTTCGAGAGACCCAGTACTTC.

The chain carries TRBV6-5 and TRBJ1-2; TRBD1 matches 8 bases. Per the germline V gene, CDR1 is MNHEY and CDR2 is SVGAGI. CDR3 length: 15 residues. Germline trimming cut 2 bases from V and 0 bases from J; bases unmatched to any gene: 2. CDR3 region: CASSYMDRANYGYTF. In nucleotides, the CDR3 is TGTGCCAGCAGTTACATGGACAGGGCTAACTATGGCTACACCTTC.

The chain is built from TRBV5-1 and TRBJ1-4; 9 nucleotides line up with TRBD1. The CDR3 runs to 14 residues. Trimming cost V 4 bases and J 3 bases; bases outside gene matches: 1. Germline loops: CDR1 SGHRS, CDR2 YFSETQ. The CDR3 protein is CASSRDRANEKLFF. CDR3 sequence (DNA): TGCGCCAGCAGCCGGGACAGGGCTAATGAAAAACTGTTTTTT.

The gene calls are TRBV29-1 and TRBJ2-1; the match to TRBD2 covers 8 bases. Germline CDR1 SQVTM, CDR2 ANQGSEA. This CDR3 comprises 16 residues. The junction had 19 bases not matched to a gene; V was cut back by 1 base and J by 14 bases. This chain's CDR3 is CSVEARISGESWGEFF. CDR3 bases: TGCAGCGTTGAAGCCCGTATTAGCGGGGAGTCTTGGGGGGAGTTCTTC.

The V call is TRBV29-1, the J call TRBJ1-1; 7 bases map to TRBD1. Trimming cost V 5 bases and J 4 bases; bases outside gene matches: 4. The CDR3 contains 12 residues. CDR1 and CDR2 from the germline V gene are SQVTM and ANQGSEA. CDR3 coding DNA: TGCAGCGTTACAGGGGAAGTCACTGAAGCTTTCTTT. Translation: CSVTGEVTEAFF. Using reference TRBV29-1 and TRBJ1-1 for the parts outside the CDR3, the full variable domain is SAVISQKPSRDICQRGTSLTIQCQVDSQVTMMFWYRQQPGQSLTLIATANQGSEATYESGFVIDKFPISRPNLTFSTLTVSNMSPEDSSIYLCSVTGEVTEAFFGQGTRLTVV.

V is TRBV15 and J is TRBJ2-1, with D unresolved. Germline CDR1 and CDR2: LNHNV and YYDKDF (reference sequence). CDR3 length: 14 amino acids. V lost 5 bases and J 8 bases, leaving 16 bases between the germline ends. CDR3 bases: TGTGCCACCAGCCGATCCGAGGAAGTCTATGAGCAGTTCTTC. Its translation is CATSRSEEVYEQFF.

This chain connects TRBV19 to TRBJ2-7; 7 bases fit TRBD1. CDR3 length: 13 residues. Germline-derived CDR1 and CDR2 are LNHDA and SQIVND (reference sequence). V dropped 5 bases and J dropped 7; count of bases not matched to a gene: 8. CDR3 amino acids: CASSWAGGDEQYF. CDR3 bases: TGTGCCAGTAGTTGGGCAGGGGGTGATGAGCAGTACTTC. The complete variable domain, with remaining parts taken from reference TRBV19 and TRBJ2-7, reads DGGITQSPKYLFRKEGQNVTLSCEQNLNHDAMYWYRQDPGQGLRLIYYSQIVNDFQKGDIAEGYSVSREKKESFPLTVTSAQKNPTAFYLCASSWAGGDEQYFGPGTRLTVT.

The rearrangement links TRBV20-1 to TRBJ2-5, with 7 bases lining up with TRBD2. This CDR3 spans 11 amino acids. V was pared by 3 bases and J by 5 bases, with 0 bases of the junction left unmatched. Germline V gene sequence: CDR1 DFQATT, CDR2 SNEGSKA (reference sequence). This chain's CDR3 is CSASGGETQYF. CDR3 bases: TGCAGTGCTAGCGGGGGGGAGACCCAGTACTTC.

V usage is TRBV11-2 and J usage is TRBJ1-2; TRBD1 matches at 11 bases. V gave up 4 bases and J gave up 8 bases; unmatched junction bases: 6. CDR3 length equals 14 residues. Per the germline V gene, CDR1 is SGHAT and CDR2 is FQNNGV. This CDR3 is CASSSDRGLEGYTF. CDR3 bases: TGTGCCAGCAGCTCGGACAGGGGGCTAGAAGGCTACACCTTC.